The 6 T cell receptor beta chains in this list originate from one sample, sequenced in a study of identical twins. A single record per CDR3 protein comes from TCRdb applying MiXCR to the 5' RACE reads. Among 250,000 to 350,000 distinct CDR3 sequences listed, around 9.7% were seen once. These same data were also listed under a study on yellow fever vaccine responses in identical twins.

Input material: CD8+ T cells sorted from blood. Receptors were obtained from a woman between 18 and 29 years old in good health.

This clonotype has at least ten counts. This chain joins TRBV20-1 and TRBJ1-6; D ambiguous. CDR3 length equals 15 residues. V lost 7 bases and J 8 bases, leaving 21 bases between the germline ends. Germline V CDR1 and CDR2: DFQATT, SNEGSKA (reference sequence). The chain's CDR3 is CSVEIIGPPYSPLHF. The CDR3 nucleotides read TGCAGTGTTGAGATTATCGGGCCCCCATATTCACCCCTCCACTTT.

The rearrangement joins TRBV20-1 to TRBJ2-5, with D perhaps being TRBD1 or TRBD2 (6 bases each). V lost 5 bases, J lost 5 bases, and 21 bases lay in between. CDR3 length: 15 residues. CDR1 is DFQATT and CDR2 is SNEGSKA in the germline V gene (reference sequence). CDR3 region: CSADDLTRQVETQYF. As DNA, the CDR3 is TGCAGTGCTGATGACCTGACTAGACAGGTGGAGACCCAGTACTTC.

At least ten counts were recorded for this clonotype. This chain joins TRBV27 and TRBJ2-7; TRBD2 agrees at 9 bases. The CDR3 length is 16 residues. The V gene's germline CDR1 is MNHEY and CDR2 SMNVEV (reference sequence). Trimming took 5 bases from V and 0 from J; bases not matched to a gene: 8. The CDR3 DNA reads TGTGCCAGCAGTCCTTTAGCGGGAGATTTCTCCTACGAGCAGTACTTC. Protein sequence: CASSPLAGDFSYEQYF.

The table lists this clonotype with a few counts. This chain uses TRBV5-1 with TRBJ2-2; no clear D. From germline, CDR1 is SGHRS and CDR2 YFSETQ. The CDR3 is 15 residues long. V gave up 3 bases and J gave up 1 base, with 10 bases separating them. CDR3 bases: TGCGCCAGCAGCTGGGGAAATGAGAACACCGGGGAGCTGTTTTTT. Translated, it gives CASSWGNENTGELFF.

This clonotype was observed a few times. Here the CDR3 DNA reads TGTGCCAGCAGTCTAGCGCTAACCCCCGAGACCCAGTACTTC. Its translation is CASSLALTPETQYF. This chain uses TRBV6-1 with TRBJ2-5; TRBD2 is a possible D gene (6 bases). V lost 5 bases and J lost 5, with 15 bases in between. CDR3 length: 14 residues. CDR1 MNHNS and CDR2 SASEGT come from the germline V gene.

This clonotype was detected many times. This chain joins TRBV27 and TRBJ2-1; 12 bases line up with TRBD2. With V trimmed by 3 bases and J by 0 bases, 3 bases remained unmatched. Germline lookup yields CDR1 MNHEY and CDR2 SMNVEV (reference sequence). This CDR3 comprises 17 residues. CDR3 protein: CASSLGTSGSSYNEQFF. Written as DNA, the CDR3 is TGTGCCAGCAGTTTGGGGACTAGCGGGTCCTCCTACAATGAGCAGTTCTTC.